This T cell receptor beta chain derives from a study of CD8 T cells in ankylosing spondylitis. Concerning this clonotype itself: Its target is not known.

Study conclusions and caveats: Several of the motif variants were reported before in synovial fluid and blood from reactive arthritis. The study looked at matched synovial fluid samples from ankylosing spondylitis patients. Disease-linked clones were reported to be significantly enriched there. A TCR beta motif of fewer than ten highly homologous variants seemed to mark ankylosing spondylitis blood.

It was by quantitative 5'-RACE with molecular barcodes that TCR beta libraries were made. TCRdb ran MiXCR on the 5' RACE reads and lists one entry per CDR3 protein. The sample contains roughly 230,000 distinct CDR3 sequences, roughly a tenth of which appear only once. Specimen: blood, either unsorted or a sorted T cell fraction (not recorded which). The TCR sequence derives from a male donor with ankylosing spondylitis or in good health (not recorded which).

The CDR3 coding sequence is TGCAGCGTTGCGGGGACAGGGGGATCACCCCTCCACTTT. This codes for CSVAGTGGSPLHF. V gene TRBV29-1 combines with J gene TRBJ1-6, with 11 bases lining up with TRBD1. Germline V lookup: CDR1 SQVTM, CDR2 ANQGSEA. CDR3 length: 13 amino acids. J gave up 10 bases and V 4 bases, and 3 bases lay outside the gene matches.